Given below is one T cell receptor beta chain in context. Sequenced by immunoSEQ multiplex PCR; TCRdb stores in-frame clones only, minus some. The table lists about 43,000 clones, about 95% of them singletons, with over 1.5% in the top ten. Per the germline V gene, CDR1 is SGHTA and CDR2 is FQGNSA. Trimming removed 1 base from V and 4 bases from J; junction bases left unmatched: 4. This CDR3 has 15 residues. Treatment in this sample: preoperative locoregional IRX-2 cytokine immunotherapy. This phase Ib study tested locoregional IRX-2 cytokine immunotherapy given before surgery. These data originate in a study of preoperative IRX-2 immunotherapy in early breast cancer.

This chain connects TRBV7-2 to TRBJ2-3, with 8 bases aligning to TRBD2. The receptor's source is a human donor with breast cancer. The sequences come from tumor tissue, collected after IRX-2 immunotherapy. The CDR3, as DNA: TGTGCCAGCAGCTTAGTCGCGGGGGGCCCAGATACGCAGTATTTT. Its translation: CASSLVAGGPDTQYF.